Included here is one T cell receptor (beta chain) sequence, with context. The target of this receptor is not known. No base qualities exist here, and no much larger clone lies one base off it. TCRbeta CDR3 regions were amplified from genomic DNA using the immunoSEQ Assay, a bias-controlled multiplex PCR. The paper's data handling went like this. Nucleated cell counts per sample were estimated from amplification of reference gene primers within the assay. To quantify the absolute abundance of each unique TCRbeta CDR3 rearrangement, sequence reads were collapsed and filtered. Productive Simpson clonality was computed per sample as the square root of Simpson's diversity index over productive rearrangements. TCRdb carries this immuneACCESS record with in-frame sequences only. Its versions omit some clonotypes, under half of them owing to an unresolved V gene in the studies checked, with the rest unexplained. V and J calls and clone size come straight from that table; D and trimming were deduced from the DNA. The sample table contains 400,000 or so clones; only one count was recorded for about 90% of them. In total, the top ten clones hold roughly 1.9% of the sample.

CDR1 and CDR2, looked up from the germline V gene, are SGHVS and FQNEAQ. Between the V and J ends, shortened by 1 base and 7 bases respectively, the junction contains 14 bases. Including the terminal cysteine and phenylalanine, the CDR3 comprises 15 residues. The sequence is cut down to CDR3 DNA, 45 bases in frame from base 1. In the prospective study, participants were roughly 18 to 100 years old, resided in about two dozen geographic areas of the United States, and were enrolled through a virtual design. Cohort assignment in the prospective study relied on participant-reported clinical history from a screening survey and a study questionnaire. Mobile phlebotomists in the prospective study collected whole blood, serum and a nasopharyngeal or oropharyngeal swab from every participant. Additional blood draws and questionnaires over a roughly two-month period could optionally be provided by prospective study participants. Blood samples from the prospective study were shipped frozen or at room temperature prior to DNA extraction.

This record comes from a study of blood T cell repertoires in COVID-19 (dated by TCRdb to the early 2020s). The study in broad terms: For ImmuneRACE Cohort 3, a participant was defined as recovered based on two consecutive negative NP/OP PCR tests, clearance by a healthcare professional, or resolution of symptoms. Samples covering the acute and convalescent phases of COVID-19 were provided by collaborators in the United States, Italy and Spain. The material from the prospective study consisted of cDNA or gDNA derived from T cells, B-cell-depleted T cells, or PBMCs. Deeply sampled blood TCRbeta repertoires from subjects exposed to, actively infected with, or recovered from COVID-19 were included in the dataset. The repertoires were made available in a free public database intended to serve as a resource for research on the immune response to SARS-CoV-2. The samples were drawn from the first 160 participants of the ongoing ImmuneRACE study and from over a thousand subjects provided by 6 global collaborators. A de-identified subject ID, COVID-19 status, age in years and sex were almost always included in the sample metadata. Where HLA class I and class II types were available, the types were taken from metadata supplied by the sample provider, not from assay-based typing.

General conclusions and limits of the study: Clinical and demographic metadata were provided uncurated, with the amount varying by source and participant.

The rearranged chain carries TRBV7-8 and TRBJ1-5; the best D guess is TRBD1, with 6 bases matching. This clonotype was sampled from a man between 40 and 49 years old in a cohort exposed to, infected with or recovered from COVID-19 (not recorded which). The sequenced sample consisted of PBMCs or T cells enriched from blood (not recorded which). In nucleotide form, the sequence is TGTGCCAGCAGCTTAGATGGGGGGGCAAGCCAGCCCCAGCATTTT. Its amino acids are CASSLDGGASQPQHF.